This T cell receptor (beta chain) was profiled in a study of blood T cell repertoires in COVID-19. Overall study: Sites in the United States, Italy and Spain provided acute and convalescent COVID-19 samples. PBMCs, B-cell-depleted T cells, or T cells provided the cDNA or gDNA that made up the material.

Under the authors' procedure: Estimated nucleated cell counts came from reference gene primer amplification. TCRdb keeps only in-frame clones here, not all; method: immunoSEQ multiplex PCR. D and trimming come from the DNA, and the V and J calls and clone size come from that table. The sample consists of about 27,000 clones, over 85% of them appearing once. What was sequenced was peripheral blood. This clonotype originated in a human donor in a cohort sampled during active COVID-19.

The CDR3 sequence is CASSQEGQRAWYGYTF. The CDR3 coding sequence is TGCGCCAGCAGCCAAGAGGGACAGAGGGCGTGGTATGGCTACACCTTC. V usage is TRBV4-1 and J usage is TRBJ1-2; 7 bases align to TRBD1. In germline, CDR1 is MGHRA, CDR2 YSYEKL. J gave up 5 bases and V 0 bases, and 9 bases lay outside the gene matches. CDR3 length: 16 residues.